This TCR beta chain was observed in a study of T cell clonotyping in hematopoietic cell transplantation. About the study: Recipient samples before transplant were obtained post-cytoreduction.

Profiled with immunoSEQ multiplex PCR; TCRdb holds only in-frame clones, not every one. The sample comprises over 7,000 clones, around 90% of which are singletons, and 7% to 8.5% rests with the top ten. Time point noted: recipient sample about 28 days before transplant, after cytoreduction. Study results and caveats: Recipient TCR diversity dropped after transplant; expanded clonotypes rose from day 30 to 180. Without cell sorting, CD4 versus CD8 contributions remain unresolved.

The CDR3 sequence is 15 residues long. Per the germline V gene, CDR1 is SEHNR and CDR2 is FQNEAQ (reference sequence). Between the trimmed V and J ends, which lost 1 base and 0 bases, there was a span of 9 bases. Regarding this clone: Its antigen is unidentified.

The sequencing here drew on peripheral blood mononuclear cells, taken before stem cell transplant. The sequence derives from a man in his sixties with acute myeloid leukemia. Some clones in this sample may be carry-over from other donors' samples. The chain couples TRBV7-9 to TRBJ1-1; D not certain. In DNA form, the CDR3 reads TGTGCCAGCAGCTTAGGTCTGGGCCTGAACACTGAAGCTTTCTTT. It encodes CASSLGLGLNTEAFF. Drawing the rest from reference TRBV7-9 and TRBJ1-1, the complete variable domain is DTGVSQNPRHKITKRGQNVTFRCDPISEHNRLYWYRQTLGQGPEFLTYFQNEAQLEKSRLLSDRFSAERPKGSFSTLEIQRTEQGDSAMYLCASSLGLGLNTEAFFGQGTRLTVV.